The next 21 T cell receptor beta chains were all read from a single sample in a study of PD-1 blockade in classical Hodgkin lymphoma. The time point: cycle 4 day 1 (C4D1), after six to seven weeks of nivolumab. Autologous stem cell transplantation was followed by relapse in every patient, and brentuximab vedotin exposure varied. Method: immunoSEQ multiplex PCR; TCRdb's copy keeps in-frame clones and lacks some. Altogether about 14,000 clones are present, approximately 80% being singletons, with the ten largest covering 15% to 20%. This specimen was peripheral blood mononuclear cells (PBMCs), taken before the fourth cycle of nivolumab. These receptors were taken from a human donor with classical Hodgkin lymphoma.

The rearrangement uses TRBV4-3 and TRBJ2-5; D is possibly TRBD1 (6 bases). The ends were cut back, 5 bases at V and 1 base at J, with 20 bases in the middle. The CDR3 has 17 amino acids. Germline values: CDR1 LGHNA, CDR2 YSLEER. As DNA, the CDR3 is TGCGCCAGCAGCAAAGGGGGTGGGGCAGGACCCCAAGAGACCCAGTACTTC. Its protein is CASSKGGGAGPQETQYF.

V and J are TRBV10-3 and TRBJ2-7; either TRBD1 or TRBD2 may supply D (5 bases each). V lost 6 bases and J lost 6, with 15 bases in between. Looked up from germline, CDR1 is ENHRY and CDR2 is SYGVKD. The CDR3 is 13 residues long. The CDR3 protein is CAIRAREPREQYF. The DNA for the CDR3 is TGTGCCATCAGGGCCAGGGAGCCCCGCGAGCAGTACTTC.

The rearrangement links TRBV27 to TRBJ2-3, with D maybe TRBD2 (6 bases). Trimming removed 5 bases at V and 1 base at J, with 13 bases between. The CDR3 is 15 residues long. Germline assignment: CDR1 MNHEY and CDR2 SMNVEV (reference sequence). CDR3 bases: TGTGCCAGCAGTATCGCGACTAGGGGCACAGATACGCAGTATTTT. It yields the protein CASSIATRGTDTQYF.

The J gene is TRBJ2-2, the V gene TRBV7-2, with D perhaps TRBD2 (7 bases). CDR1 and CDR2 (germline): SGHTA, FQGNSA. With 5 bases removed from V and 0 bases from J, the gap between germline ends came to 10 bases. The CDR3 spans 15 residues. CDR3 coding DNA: TGTGCCAGCAGCCGGGGGGCATCGAACACCGGGGAGCTGTTTTTT. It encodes CASSRGASNTGELFF.

CDR3 nucleotide sequence: TGTGCCAGCAGCGTAGGCCGGAGTGGAAACACCATATATTTT. This sequence encodes CASSVGRSGNTIYF. The V gene is TRBV9, the J gene TRBJ1-3; D is ambiguous. CDR3 length equals 14 residues. The V and J ends lost 0 bases and 3 bases respectively, with 7 bases between them. Germline-derived CDR1 and CDR2 are SGDLS and YYNGEE.

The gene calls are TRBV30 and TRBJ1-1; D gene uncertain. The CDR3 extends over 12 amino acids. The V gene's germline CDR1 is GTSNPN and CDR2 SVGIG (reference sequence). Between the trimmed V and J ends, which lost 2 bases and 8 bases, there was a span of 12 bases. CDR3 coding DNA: TGTGCCTGGAGTTTCCAGAGGGCCGAAGCTTTCTTT. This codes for CAWSFQRAEAFF.

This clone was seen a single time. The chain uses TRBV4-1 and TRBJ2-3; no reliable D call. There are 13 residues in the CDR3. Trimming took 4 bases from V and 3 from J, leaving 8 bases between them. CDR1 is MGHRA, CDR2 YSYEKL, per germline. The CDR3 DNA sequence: TGCGCCAGCAGCCTAAAAGGGACAGATACGCAGTATTTT. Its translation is CASSLKGTDTQYF.

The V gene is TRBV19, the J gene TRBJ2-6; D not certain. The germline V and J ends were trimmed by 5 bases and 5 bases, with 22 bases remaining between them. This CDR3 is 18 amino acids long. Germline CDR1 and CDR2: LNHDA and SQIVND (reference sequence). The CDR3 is CASSQTRQSQSRANVLTF. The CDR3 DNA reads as TGTGCCAGTAGTCAAACCCGGCAATCACAAAGTCGGGCCAACGTCCTGACTTTC.

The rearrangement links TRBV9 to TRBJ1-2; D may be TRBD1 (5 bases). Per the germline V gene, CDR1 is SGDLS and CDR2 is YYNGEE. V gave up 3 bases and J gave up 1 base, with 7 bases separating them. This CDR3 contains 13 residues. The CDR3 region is CASSDQGNYGYTF. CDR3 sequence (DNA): TGTGCCAGCAGCGACCAGGGTAACTATGGCTACACCTTC.

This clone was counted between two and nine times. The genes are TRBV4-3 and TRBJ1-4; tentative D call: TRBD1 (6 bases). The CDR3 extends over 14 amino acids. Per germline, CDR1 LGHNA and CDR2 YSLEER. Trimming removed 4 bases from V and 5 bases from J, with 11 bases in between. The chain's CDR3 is CASSLPDSNEKLFF. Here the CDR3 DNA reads TGCGCCAGCAGCCTACCGGACAGCAATGAAAAACTGTTTTTT.

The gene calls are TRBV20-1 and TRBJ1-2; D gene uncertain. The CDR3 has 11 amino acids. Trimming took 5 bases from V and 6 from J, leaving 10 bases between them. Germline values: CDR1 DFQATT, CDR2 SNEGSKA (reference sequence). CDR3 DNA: TGCAGTGCTTTGGAGGTGGATGGCTACACCTTC. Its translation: CSALEVDGYTF.

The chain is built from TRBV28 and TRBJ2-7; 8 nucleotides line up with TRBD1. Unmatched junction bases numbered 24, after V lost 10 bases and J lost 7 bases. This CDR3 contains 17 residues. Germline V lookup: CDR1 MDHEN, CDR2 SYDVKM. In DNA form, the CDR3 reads TGTGCCATCCCCACCCAGCCCCTTCCCAGGACAGGGCGAGAGCAGTACTTC. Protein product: CAIPTQPLPRTGREQYF.

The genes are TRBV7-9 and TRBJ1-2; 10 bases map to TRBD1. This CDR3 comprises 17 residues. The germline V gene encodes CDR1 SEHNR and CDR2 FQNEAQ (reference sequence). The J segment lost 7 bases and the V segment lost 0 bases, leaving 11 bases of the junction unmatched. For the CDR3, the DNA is TGTGCCAGCAGCTTAGCCCCAAGCGACAGGGGGCGAGGTGGCTACACCTTC. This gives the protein CASSLAPSDRGRGGYTF.

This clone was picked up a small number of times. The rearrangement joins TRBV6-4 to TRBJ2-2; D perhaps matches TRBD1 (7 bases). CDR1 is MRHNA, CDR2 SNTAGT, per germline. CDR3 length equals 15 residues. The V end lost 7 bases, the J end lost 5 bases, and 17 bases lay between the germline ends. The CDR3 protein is CASTPQGTLTGELFF. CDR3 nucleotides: TGTGCCAGCACCCCACAGGGGACTTTGACCGGGGAGCTGTTTTTT.

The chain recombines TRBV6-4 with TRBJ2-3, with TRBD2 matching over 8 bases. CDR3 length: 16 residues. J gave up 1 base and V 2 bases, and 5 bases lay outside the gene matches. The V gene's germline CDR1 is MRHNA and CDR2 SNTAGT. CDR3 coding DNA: TGTGCCAGCAGTGACCGTAGCGGGACTGGCACAGATACGCAGTATTTT. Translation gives CASSDRSGTGTDTQYF.

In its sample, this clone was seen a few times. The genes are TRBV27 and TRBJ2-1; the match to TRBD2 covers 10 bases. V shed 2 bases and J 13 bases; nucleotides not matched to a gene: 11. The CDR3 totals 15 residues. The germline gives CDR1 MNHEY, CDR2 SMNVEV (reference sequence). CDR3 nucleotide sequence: TGTGCCAGCAGTTTAAAAGCGGGGGGGACCCGGGGCCAGTTCTTC. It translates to CASSLKAGGTRGQFF.

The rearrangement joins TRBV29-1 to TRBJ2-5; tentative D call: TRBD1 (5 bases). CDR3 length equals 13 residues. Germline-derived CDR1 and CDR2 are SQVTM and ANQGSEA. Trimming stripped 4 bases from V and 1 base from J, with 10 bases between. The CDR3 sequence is CSVAGYSQETQYF. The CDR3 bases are TGCAGCGTTGCAGGGTACAGCCAAGAGACCCAGTACTTC.

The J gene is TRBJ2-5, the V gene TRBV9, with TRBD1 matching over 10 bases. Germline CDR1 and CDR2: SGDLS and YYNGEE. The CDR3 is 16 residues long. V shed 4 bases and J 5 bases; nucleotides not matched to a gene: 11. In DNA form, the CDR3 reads TGTGCCAGCAGCACTTCCGGGACAGGGGTTTACGAGACCCAGTACTTC. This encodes CASSTSGTGVYETQYF. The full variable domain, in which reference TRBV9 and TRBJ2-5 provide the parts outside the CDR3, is DSGVTQTPKHLITATGQRVTLRCSPRSGDLSVYWYQQSLDQGLQFLIQYYNGEERAKGNILERFSAQQFPDLHSELNLSSLELGDSALYFCASSTSGTGVYETQYFGPGTRLLVL.

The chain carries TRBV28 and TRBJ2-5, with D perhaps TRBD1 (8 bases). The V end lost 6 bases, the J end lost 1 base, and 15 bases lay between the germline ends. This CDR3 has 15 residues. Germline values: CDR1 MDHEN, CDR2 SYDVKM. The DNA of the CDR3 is TGTGCCAGCAGGACATACAGGGGGGGCCAAGAGACCCAGTACTTC. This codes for CASRTYRGGQETQYF.

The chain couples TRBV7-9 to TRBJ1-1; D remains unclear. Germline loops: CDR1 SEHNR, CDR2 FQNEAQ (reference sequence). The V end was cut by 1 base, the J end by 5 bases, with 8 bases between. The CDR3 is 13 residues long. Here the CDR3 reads CASSLGGRTEAFF. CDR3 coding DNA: TGTGCCAGCAGCTTAGGAGGCCGAACTGAAGCTTTCTTT.

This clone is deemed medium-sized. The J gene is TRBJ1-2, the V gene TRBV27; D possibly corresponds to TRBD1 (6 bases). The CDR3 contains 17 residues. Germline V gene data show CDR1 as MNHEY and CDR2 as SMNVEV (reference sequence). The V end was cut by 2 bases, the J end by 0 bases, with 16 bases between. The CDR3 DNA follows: TGTGCCAGCAGTTTAAGATCGGGAGGGGGTTCTAACTATGGCTACACCTTC. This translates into CASSLRSGGGSNYGYTF.